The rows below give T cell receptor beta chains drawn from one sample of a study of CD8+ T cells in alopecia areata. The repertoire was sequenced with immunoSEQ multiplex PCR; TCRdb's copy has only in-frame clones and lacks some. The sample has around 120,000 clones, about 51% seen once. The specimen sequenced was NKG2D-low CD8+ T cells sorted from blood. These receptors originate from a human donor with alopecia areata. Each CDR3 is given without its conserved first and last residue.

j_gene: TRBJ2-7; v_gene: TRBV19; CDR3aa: ASSEGAKGYEQY
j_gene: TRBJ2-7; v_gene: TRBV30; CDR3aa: AWSPYTVYEQY
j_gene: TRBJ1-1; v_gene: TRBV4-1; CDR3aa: ASSPSGNTEAF
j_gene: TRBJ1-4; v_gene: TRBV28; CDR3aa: ASSLRGGNEKLF
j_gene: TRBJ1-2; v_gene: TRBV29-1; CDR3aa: SVGATFQNYGYT
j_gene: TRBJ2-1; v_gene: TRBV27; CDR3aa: ASSPGTTNEQF
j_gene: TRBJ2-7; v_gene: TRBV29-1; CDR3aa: SVEVVAQDPYEQY
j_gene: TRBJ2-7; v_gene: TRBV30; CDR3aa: AWSDPLAGGLYEQY
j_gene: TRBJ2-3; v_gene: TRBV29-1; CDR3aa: SATKGEDTQY
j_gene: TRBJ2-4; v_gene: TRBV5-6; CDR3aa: ASSSGQEAY
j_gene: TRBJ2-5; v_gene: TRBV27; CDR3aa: ASSPGTSGQETQY
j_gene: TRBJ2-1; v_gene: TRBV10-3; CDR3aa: AISEGGFEQF
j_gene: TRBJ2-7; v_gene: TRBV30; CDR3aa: AWEETGTYEQY
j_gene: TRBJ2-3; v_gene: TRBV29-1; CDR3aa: SVEDTYTQY
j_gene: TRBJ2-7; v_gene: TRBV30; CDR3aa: AWRGQGEYPYEQY
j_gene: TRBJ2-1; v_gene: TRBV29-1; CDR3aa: SVDDGPDEQF
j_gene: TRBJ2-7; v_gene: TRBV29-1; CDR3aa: SVPGPGDVEQY
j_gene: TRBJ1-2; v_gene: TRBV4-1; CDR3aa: ASSQGQGYGYT
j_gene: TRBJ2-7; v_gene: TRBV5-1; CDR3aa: ASSLALQGYEQY
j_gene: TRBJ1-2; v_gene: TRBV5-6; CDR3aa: ASSFPTGTPYGYT
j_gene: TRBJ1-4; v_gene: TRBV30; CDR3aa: AWSRGVGNEKLF
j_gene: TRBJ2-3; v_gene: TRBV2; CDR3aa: ASSEGDDTQY
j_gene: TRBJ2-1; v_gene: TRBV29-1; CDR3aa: SVELAGGYDEQF
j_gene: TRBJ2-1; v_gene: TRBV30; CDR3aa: AWSVRGGWNEQF
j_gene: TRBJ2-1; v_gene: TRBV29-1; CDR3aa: SVEENEQF
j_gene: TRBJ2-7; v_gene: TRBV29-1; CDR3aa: SQGRDRLTYEQY
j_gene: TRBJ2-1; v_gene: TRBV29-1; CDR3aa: SVHSSGSLREQF
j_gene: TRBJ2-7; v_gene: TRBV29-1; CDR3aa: SGRDRRAYEQY
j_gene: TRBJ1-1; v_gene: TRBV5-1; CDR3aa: ASSQQGEDTEAF
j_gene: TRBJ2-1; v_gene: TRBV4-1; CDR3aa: ASSLRGSGKRGEQF
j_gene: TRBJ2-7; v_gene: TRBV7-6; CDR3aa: ASSFSEVGYEQY
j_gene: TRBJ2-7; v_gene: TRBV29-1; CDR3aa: SVEYEDRGSYEQY
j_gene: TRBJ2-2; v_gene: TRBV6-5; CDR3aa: ASSYSMGAYTGELF
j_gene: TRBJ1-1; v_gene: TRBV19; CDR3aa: ASSMTANTEAF
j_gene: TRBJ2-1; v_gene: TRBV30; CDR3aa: AAKWGRVSNEQF